Each of the 29 T cell receptor beta chains below was sequenced from the same sample in a study of shared clonotypes between healthy human individuals. Assay: immunoSEQ multiplex PCR; the TCRdb copy retains only in-frame clones and omits some. This table has about 600,000 clones, about 80% appearing once. The sample consisted of PBMCs. These receptor sequences come from a woman aged 40 to 55 in good health. Some clones in this sample may be carry-over from other donors' samples.

The chain combines TRBV28 with TRBJ2-7; D tentatively fits TRBD1 or TRBD2 (6 bases each). CDR1 is MDHEN and CDR2 is SYDVKM in the germline V gene. The CDR3 has 15 residues. The germline V and J ends were trimmed by 8 bases and 0 bases, with 17 bases remaining between them. DNA of the CDR3: TGTGCCAGCCCCCCTTCGCGGGACAACTCCTACGAGCAGTACTTC. Protein product: CASPPSRDNSYEQYF.

The chain links TRBV30 to TRBJ2-1; 9 positions agree with TRBD2. V dropped 3 bases and J dropped 4; count of bases not matched to a gene: 4. Germline assignment: CDR1 GTSNPN and CDR2 SVGIG (reference sequence). This CDR3 comprises 14 residues. The CDR3 loop reads CAWSGLAKYNEQFF. The CDR3 DNA follows: TGTGCCTGGAGCGGACTAGCGAAGTACAATGAGCAGTTCTTC.

This clone was detected many times. Other DNA sequences in the same sample also yield this CDR3. This rearrangement joins TRBV30 to TRBJ2-5; D possibly matches TRBD1 or TRBD2 (5 bases each). With the DNA end fitting TRBJ2-7 better, the J assignment may be wrong. This CDR3 has 13 residues. Per germline, CDR1 GTSNPN and CDR2 SVGIG (reference sequence). The CDR3: CAWSVLGDYEQYF. CDR3 nucleotides: TGTGCCTGGAGTGTACTGGGGGACTACGAGCAGTACTTC.

At least ten counts were recorded for this clone. The CDR3 DNA is TGTGCCAGCAGCTTTGATACTACCCGATCCTACGAGCAGTACTTC. Protein sequence: CASSFDTTRSYEQYF. The chain links TRBV11-3 to TRBJ2-7; D gene unclear. Per the germline V gene, CDR1 is SGHNT and CDR2 is YENEEA. The ends were cut back, 3 bases at V and 1 base at J, with 13 bases in the middle. The CDR3 is made up of 15 amino acids. The variable domain in full, with the rest retrieved from reference TRBV11-3 and TRBJ2-7, is EAGVVQSPRYKIIEKKQPVAFWCNPISGHNTLYWYLQNLGQGPELLIRYENEEAVDDSQLPKDRFSAERLKGVDSTLKIQPAELGDSAVYLCASSFDTTRSYEQYFGPGTRLTVT.

This clone occurred a few times. This chain links TRBV5-1 with TRBJ2-3; possible D gene TRBD2, 7 bases. CDR1 is SGHRS, CDR2 YFSETQ, per germline. V lost 0 bases, J lost 9 bases, and 11 bases lay in between. The CDR3 extends over 13 amino acids. The chain's CDR3 is CASSLDREGTQYF. CDR3 sequence (DNA): TGCGCCAGCAGCTTGGACAGGGAGGGAACGCAGTATTTT.

The V gene is TRBV7-8, the J gene TRBJ2-3; D not certain. CDR1 and CDR2 (germline): SGHVS, FQNEAQ. V was pared by 5 bases and J by 2 bases, with 14 bases between. The CDR3 loop spans 15 amino acids. CDR3 protein: CASSPLLSDTDTQYF. The CDR3 DNA reads as TGTGCCAGCAGCCCGCTCTTGAGCGACACAGATACGCAGTATTTT.

The rearrangement uses TRBV29-1 and TRBJ1-4; 8 bases are a match to TRBD1. V was pared by 5 bases and J by 8 bases, with 10 bases of the junction left unmatched. This CDR3 has 14 residues. Per germline, CDR1 SQVTM and CDR2 ANQGSEA. CDR3 nucleotides: TGCAGCGTTACGGGCCGGGACAGGAGGGAAAAACTGTTTTTT. Its protein product is CSVTGRDRREKLFF.

The J gene is TRBJ2-2, the V gene TRBV21-1. TRBV21-1 is a pseudogene locus. The CDR3 loop spans 16 amino acids. The CDR3 sequence: CASSKSLGGPPGELFF. The CDR3 DNA is TGTGCCAGCAGCAAATCCCTTGGGGGACCTCCCGGGGAGCTGTTTTTT.

The chain couples TRBV27 to TRBJ1-2; 7 bases match TRBD1. Germline V gene data show CDR1 as MNHEY and CDR2 as SMNVEV (reference sequence). The CDR3 is 13 residues long. The junction had 6 bases not matched to a gene; V was cut back by 3 bases and J by 8 bases. Here the CDR3 DNA reads TGTGCCAGCAGTTTCTGGACAGGCAGGGGCTACACCTTC. Translating gives CASSFWTGRGYTF.

This chain joins TRBV30 and TRBJ2-1; D might be TRBD2 (6 bases). V was shortened by 1 base and J by 8 bases, with 9 bases between the two germline ends. CDR1 and CDR2 from the germline V gene are GTSNPN and SVGIG (reference sequence). This CDR3 has 12 amino acids. DNA of the CDR3: TGTGCCTGGAGTGCAACTAGCTATGAGCAGTTCTTC. Its translation: CAWSATSYEQFF.

The CDR3 DNA reads TGTGCCAGCACGTTATCCCCATCCTCTGGGGCCAACGTCCTGACTTTC. Its protein is CASTLSPSSGANVLTF. J is TRBJ2-6 and V is TRBV6-4; no definite D call. The V gene lost 7 bases and the J gene lost 0 bases, with 13 bases spanning the gap. CDR1 MRHNA and CDR2 SNTAGT come from the germline V gene. The CDR3 totals 16 residues.

This clone was detected a few times. The chain uses TRBV13 and TRBJ2-2; no clear D gene. The length of the CDR3 is 15 residues. Looked up from germline, CDR1 is PRHDT and CDR2 is FYEKMQ (reference sequence). V was clipped by 0 bases and J by 1 base, with 6 bases between them. Here the CDR3 DNA reads TGTGCCAGCAGCTTAGGAGTCGAGAACACCGGGGAGCTGTTTTTT. It specifies CASSLGVENTGELFF.

The table lists this clone with a count of one. This chain links TRBV27 with TRBJ2-7; 8 bases map to TRBD1. Germline-derived CDR1 and CDR2 are MNHEY and SMNVEV (reference sequence). The CDR3 totals 14 residues. With V trimmed by 6 bases and J by 3 bases, 7 bases remained unmatched. The CDR3 DNA reads as TGTGCCAGCAGCTTCGGACAGGGAGTCTACGAGCAGTACTTC. As protein: CASSFGQGVYEQYF.

This chain joins TRBV5-1 and TRBJ1-1, with D possibly TRBD1 on 5 matching bases. V was clipped by 2 bases and J by 4 bases, with 9 bases between them. Germline V CDR1 and CDR2: SGHRS, YFSETQ. The CDR3 loop spans 13 amino acids. The CDR3 DNA sequence: TGCGCCAGCAGCTTTGACAGTTTCACTGAAGCTTTCTTT. It is translated as CASSFDSFTEAFF.

The sample holds a few counts of this clone. The V gene is TRBV4-2, the J gene TRBJ2-1; D tentatively fits TRBD1 or TRBD2 (5 bases each). Per germline, CDR1 LGHNA and CDR2 YNFKEQ. The CDR3 sequence is 15 residues long. The germline V and J ends were trimmed by 0 bases and 10 bases, with 16 bases remaining between them. CDR3 bases: TGTGCCAGCAGCCAAGAAGGACTCGGTCGGGACGAGCAGTTCTTC. Its translation: CASSQEGLGRDEQFF.

This chain uses TRBV6-1 with TRBJ2-3, with 7 bases lining up with TRBD1. Germline CDR1 is MNHNS and CDR2 is SASEGT. The CDR3 is 15 residues long. J was trimmed by 3 bases and V by 3 bases; bases with no gene match: 6. Here the CDR3 reads CASSDLGGRTDTQYF. CDR3 bases: TGTGCCAGCAGTGACTTAGGGGGCCGGACAGATACGCAGTATTTT.

V usage is TRBV2 and J usage is TRBJ2-5; 9 nucleotides align to TRBD2. Germline lookup yields CDR1 SNHLY and CDR2 FYNNEI. The CDR3 spans 16 residues. Trimming cost V 3 bases and J 1 base; bases outside gene matches: 6. The chain's CDR3 is CASSETSGPFQETQYF. In DNA form, the CDR3 reads TGTGCCAGCAGTGAGACTAGCGGCCCGTTCCAAGAGACCCAGTACTTC.

V is TRBV28 and J is TRBJ2-1; D unresolved. Trimming left V 2 bases short and J 4 bases short, with 12 bases between. CDR1 and CDR2 (germline): MDHEN, SYDVKM. CDR3 length equals 15 residues. The CDR3 reads CASSLARNGYNEQFF. DNA of the CDR3: TGTGCCAGCAGTTTAGCTAGAAACGGTTACAATGAGCAGTTCTTC. Full variable domain (missing parts from reference TRBV28 and TRBJ2-1): DVKVTQSSRYLVKRTGEKVFLECVQDMDHENMFWYRQDPGLGLRLIYFSYDVKMKEKGDIPEGYSVSREKKERFSLILESASTNQTSMYLCASSLARNGYNEQFFGPGTRLTVL.

This rearrangement joins TRBV30 to TRBJ1-1; D is undetermined. Per germline, CDR1 GTSNPN and CDR2 SVGIG (reference sequence). V lost 4 bases, J lost 1 base, and 13 bases lay in between. The CDR3 loop spans 14 amino acids. For the CDR3, the DNA is TGTGCCTGGAACCGAGTGACGGCGAACACTGAAGCTTTCTTT. Its protein product is CAWNRVTANTEAFF.

The J gene is TRBJ1-2, the V gene TRBV5-6, with TRBD1 matching over 7 bases. Trimming at V came to 4 bases and at J to 7 bases, leaving 10 bases not matched to a gene. The CDR3 extends over 14 amino acids. Germline loops: CDR1 SGHDT, CDR2 YYEEEE. CDR3 amino acids: CASSRVRGLGGYTF. The CDR3 DNA sequence: TGTGCCAGCAGCCGAGTTAGGGGGCTCGGTGGCTACACCTTC.

The V and J genes are TRBV28 and TRBJ2-5, with 7 bases lining up with TRBD2. The V and J ends lost 3 bases and 1 base, in that order; junction bases with no gene match: 5. The germline gives CDR1 MDHEN, CDR2 SYDVKM. The CDR3 loop spans 15 amino acids. CDR3 sequence: CASSLAGVTQETQYF. CDR3 nucleotides: TGTGCCAGCAGTTTGGCGGGGGTGACCCAAGAGACCCAGTACTTC. The full variable domain, in which reference TRBV28 and TRBJ2-5 provide the parts outside the CDR3, is DVKVTQSSRYLVKRTGEKVFLECVQDMDHENMFWYRQDPGLGLRLIYFSYDVKMKEKGDIPEGYSVSREKKERFSLILESASTNQTSMYLCASSLAGVTQETQYFGPGTRLLVL.

The chain is built from TRBV5-1 and TRBJ2-7, with D tentatively TRBD1 or TRBD2 (5 bases each). This CDR3 is built from 13 residues. The germline V gene encodes CDR1 SGHRS and CDR2 YFSETQ. V was cut by 5 bases and J by 3 bases, with 12 bases left in between. The CDR3 DNA follows: TGCGCCAGCAGACGGGACGGACTCTACGAGCAGTACTTC. This sequence encodes CASRRDGLYEQYF.

Comments on this clone: The same CDR3 is also encoded by other DNA sequences in this sample. CDR3 sequence (DNA): TGTGCCACCAGCAGAGATAGAGTGACAGGGGCGAATCAGCCCCAGCATTTT. Translated, it gives CATSRDRVTGANQPQHF. J is TRBJ1-5 and V is TRBV15; 8 nucleotides match TRBD1. CDR1 LNHNV and CDR2 YYDKDF come from the germline V gene (reference sequence). CDR3 length: 17 residues. V trimming: 0 bases; J trimming: 4 bases; junction bases outside the gene matches: 8.

The CDR3 region has the DNA TGTGCCAGCAGTTTACCGCTAGCGGGAGGGCCGCGGGAGCAGTTCTTC. As protein: CASSLPLAGGPREQFF. The chain links TRBV28 to TRBJ2-1; 12 nucleotides line up with TRBD2. V shed 2 bases and J 10 bases; nucleotides not matched to a gene: 9. The CDR3 runs to 16 residues. CDR1 MDHEN and CDR2 SYDVKM come from the germline V gene.

This rearrangement joins TRBV4-1 to TRBJ2-5; D not certain. The germline gives CDR1 MGHRA, CDR2 YSYEKL. V was shortened by 3 bases and J by 2 bases, with 7 bases between the two germline ends. The CDR3 spans 13 residues. The CDR3 nucleotides are TGCGCCAGCAGCCACGGGCAGCAAGAGACCCAGTACTTC. Its translation: CASSHGQQETQYF.

This sequence joins TRBV19 and TRBJ2-2; a weak D match, TRBD1 (5 bases). CDR3 length: 15 residues. V lost 2 bases and J lost 5, with 12 bases in between. Germline CDR1 is LNHDA and CDR2 is SQIVND (reference sequence). CDR3 protein: CASSIKGDGTGELFF. The CDR3 DNA reads as TGTGCCAGTAGTATAAAAGGGGATGGTACCGGGGAGCTGTTTTTT.

V gene TRBV5-1 combines with J gene TRBJ2-5; 12 positions match TRBD2. CDR3 size: 15 residues. The junction had 1 base not matched to a gene; V was cut back by 3 bases and J by 1 base. The V gene's germline CDR1 is SGHRS and CDR2 YFSETQ. CDR3 region: CASSSSGRAQETQYF. The DNA of the CDR3 is TGCGCCAGCAGCTCTAGCGGGAGGGCCCAAGAGACCCAGTACTTC.

The chain joins TRBV28 to TRBJ1-2, with TRBD1 as a possible D gene (5 bases). The CDR3 is 15 residues long. From germline, CDR1 is MDHEN and CDR2 SYDVKM. Trimming took off 3 bases at V and 8 bases at J, with 19 bases between the two ends. CDR3 coding DNA: TGTGCCAGCAGTTTGGGGCAGGCCGGGAGTCGGGGCTACACCTTC. Protein product: CASSLGQAGSRGYTF.

This chain links TRBV30 with TRBJ1-3; D is unresolved. Germline V gene data show CDR1 as GTSNPN and CDR2 as SVGIG (reference sequence). The length of the CDR3 is 17 residues. Trimming left V 1 base short and J 0 bases short, with 16 bases between. CDR3 nucleotides: TGTGCCTGGAGTGGGGGTTTGGCAGGAGGCTCTGGAAACACCATATATTTT. It translates to CAWSGGLAGGSGNTIYF.